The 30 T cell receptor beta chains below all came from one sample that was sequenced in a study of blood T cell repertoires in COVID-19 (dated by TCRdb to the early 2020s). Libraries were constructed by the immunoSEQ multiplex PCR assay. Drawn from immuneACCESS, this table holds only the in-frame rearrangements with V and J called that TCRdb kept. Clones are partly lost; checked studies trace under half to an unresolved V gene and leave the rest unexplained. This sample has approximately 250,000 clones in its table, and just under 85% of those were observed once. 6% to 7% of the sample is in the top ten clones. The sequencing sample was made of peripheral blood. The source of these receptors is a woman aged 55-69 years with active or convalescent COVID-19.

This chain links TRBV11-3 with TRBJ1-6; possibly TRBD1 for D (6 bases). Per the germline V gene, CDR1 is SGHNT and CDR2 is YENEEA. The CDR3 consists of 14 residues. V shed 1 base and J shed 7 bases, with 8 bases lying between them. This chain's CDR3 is CASSLGQGNSPLHF. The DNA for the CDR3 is TGTGCCAGCAGCTTAGGTCAGGGGAATTCACCCCTCCACTTT.

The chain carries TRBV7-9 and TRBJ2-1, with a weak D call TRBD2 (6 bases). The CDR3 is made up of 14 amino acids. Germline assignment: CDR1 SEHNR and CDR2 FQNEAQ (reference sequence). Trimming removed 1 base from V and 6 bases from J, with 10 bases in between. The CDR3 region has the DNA TGTGCCAGCAGCTTAGGTGGCGGGGCCAATGAGCAGTTCTTC. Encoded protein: CASSLGGGANEQFF. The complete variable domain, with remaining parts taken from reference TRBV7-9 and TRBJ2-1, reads DTGVSQNPRHKITKRGQNVTFRCDPISEHNRLYWYRQTLGQGPEFLTYFQNEAQLEKSRLLSDRFSAERPKGSFSTLEIQRTEQGDSAMYLCASSLGGGANEQFFGPGTRLTVL.

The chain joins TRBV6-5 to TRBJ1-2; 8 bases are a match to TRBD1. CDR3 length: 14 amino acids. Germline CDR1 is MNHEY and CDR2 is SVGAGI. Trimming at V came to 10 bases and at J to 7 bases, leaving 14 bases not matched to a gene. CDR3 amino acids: CATDRDLARGGYTF. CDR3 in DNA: TGTGCCACGGACAGGGACCTTGCTCGGGGTGGCTACACCTTC.

CDR3: CASSWTSGADTQYF. As DNA, the CDR3 is TGTGCCAGCAGTTGGACCAGCGGGGCAGATACGCAGTATTTT. The V and J genes are TRBV27 and TRBJ2-3; 7 bases line up with TRBD2. V lost 4 bases to trimming and J lost 4 bases; unmatched junction nucleotides: 5. The CDR3 is 14 residues long. Germline CDR1 and CDR2: MNHEY and SMNVEV (reference sequence).

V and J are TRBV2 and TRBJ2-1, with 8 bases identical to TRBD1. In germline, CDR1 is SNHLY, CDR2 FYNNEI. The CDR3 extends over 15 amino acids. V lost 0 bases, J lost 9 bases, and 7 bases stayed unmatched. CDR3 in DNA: TGTGCCAGCAGTGAAGCTAAACAGGGGGTAGGTGAGCAGTTCTTC. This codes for CASSEAKQGVGEQFF.

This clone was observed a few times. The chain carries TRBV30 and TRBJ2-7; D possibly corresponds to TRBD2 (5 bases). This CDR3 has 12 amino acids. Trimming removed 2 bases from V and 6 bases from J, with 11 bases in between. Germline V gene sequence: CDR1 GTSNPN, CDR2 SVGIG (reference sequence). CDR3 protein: CAWSLGRGEQYF. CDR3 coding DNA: TGTGCCTGGAGTCTAGGACGGGGCGAGCAGTACTTC.

The CDR3 coding sequence is TGTGCCACCAGCAGTAATAACAGGTTTACCTACAATGAGCAGTTCTTC. This gives the protein CATSSNNRFTYNEQFF. The V gene is TRBV15, the J gene TRBJ2-1, with a possible D match to TRBD1 (5 bases). Germline CDR1 LNHNV, CDR2 YYDKDF (reference sequence). The V end was cut by 3 bases, the J end by 2 bases, with 14 bases between. This CDR3 has 16 amino acids.

The CDR3 is CASSNSWGLGTDTQYF. The CDR3 DNA is TGTGCCAGTAGTAACTCCTGGGGGCTTGGCACAGATACGCAGTATTTT. The chain is built from TRBV19 and TRBJ2-3, with D possibly matching TRBD1 (6 bases). Trimming removed 4 bases at V and 1 base at J, with 15 bases between. The germline gives CDR1 LNHDA, CDR2 SQIVND (reference sequence). CDR3 size: 16 residues. The full variable domain, completed using reference TRBV19 and TRBJ2-3, is DGGITQSPKYLFRKEGQNVTLSCEQNLNHDAMYWYRQDPGQGLRLIYYSQIVNDFQKGDIAEGYSVSREKKESFPLTVTSAQKNPTAFYLCASSNSWGLGTDTQYFGPGTRLTVL.

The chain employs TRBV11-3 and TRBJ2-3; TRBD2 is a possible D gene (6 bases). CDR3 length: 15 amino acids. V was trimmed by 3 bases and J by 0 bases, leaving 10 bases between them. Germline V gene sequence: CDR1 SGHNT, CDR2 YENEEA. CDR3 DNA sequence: TGTGCCAGCAGCTTTGGGGGGACTAGCACAGATACGCAGTATTTT. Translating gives CASSFGGTSTDTQYF.

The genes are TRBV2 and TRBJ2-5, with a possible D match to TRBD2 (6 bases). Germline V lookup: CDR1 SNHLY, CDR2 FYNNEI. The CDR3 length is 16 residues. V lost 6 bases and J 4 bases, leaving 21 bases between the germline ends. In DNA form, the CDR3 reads TGTGCCAGCAGCGGAAGTCTACGACTAGGAGGAGAGACCCAGTACTTC. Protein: CASSGSLRLGGETQYF.

This CDR3 is CASSMLGQGTDTQYF. CDR3 coding DNA: TGTGCCAGTAGTATGCTGGGACAGGGGACAGATACGCAGTATTTT. The chain employs TRBV19 and TRBJ2-3; 10 bases align to TRBD1. CDR1 and CDR2 from the germline V gene are LNHDA and SQIVND (reference sequence). J gave up 3 bases and V 3 bases, and 3 bases lay outside the gene matches. There are 15 residues in the CDR3.

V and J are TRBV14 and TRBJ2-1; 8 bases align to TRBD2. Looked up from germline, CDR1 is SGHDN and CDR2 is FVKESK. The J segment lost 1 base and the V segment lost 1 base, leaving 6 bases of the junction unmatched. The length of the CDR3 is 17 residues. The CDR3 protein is CASSQVGAGVSYNEQFF. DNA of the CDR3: TGTGCCAGCAGCCAAGTCGGAGCGGGAGTGTCCTACAATGAGCAGTTCTTC.

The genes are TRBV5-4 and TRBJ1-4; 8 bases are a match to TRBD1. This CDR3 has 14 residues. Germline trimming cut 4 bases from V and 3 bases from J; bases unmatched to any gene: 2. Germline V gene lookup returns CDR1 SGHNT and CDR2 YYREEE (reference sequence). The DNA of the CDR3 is TGTGCCAGCAGCCAGACAGGGGCTAATGAAAAACTGTTTTTT. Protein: CASSQTGANEKLFF.

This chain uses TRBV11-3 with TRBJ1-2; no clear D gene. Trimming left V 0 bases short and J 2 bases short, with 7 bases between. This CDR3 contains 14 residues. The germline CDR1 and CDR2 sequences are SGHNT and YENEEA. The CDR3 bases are TGTGCCAGCAGCTTAGAGGCCTCGAACTATGGCTACACCTTC. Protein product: CASSLEASNYGYTF.

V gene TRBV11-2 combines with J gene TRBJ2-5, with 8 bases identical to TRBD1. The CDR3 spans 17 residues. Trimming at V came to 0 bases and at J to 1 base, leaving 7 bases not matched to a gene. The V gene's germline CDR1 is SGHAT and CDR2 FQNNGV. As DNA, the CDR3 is TGTGCCAGCAGCTTAGATCGATCGGGGACAGGCCAAGAGACCCAGTACTTC. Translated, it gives CASSLDRSGTGQETQYF.

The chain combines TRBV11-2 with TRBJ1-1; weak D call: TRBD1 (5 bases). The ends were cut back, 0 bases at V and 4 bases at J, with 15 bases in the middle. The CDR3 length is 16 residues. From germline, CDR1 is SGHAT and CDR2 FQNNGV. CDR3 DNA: TGTGCCAGCAGCTTAGAATTCGGACAAAGGTCCACTGAAGCTTTCTTT. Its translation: CASSLEFGQRSTEAFF.

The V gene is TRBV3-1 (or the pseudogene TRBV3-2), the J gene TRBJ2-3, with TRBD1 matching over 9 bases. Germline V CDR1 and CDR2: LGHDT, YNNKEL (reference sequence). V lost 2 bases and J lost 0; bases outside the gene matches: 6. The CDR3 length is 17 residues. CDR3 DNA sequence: TGTGCCAGCAGCCAAAATAGACAGGGGGTAAGCACAGATACGCAGTATTTT. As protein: CASSQNRQGVSTDTQYF.

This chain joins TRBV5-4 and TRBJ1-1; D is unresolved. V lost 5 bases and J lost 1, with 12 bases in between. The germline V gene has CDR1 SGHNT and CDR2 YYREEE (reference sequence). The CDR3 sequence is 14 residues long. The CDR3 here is CASSSYGKNTEAFF. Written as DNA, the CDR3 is TGTGCCAGCAGTTCCTACGGGAAGAACACTGAAGCTTTCTTT.

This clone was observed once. The DNA for the CDR3 is TGTGCCAGCAGCTTAGGGGGACTAGCGGGGGATGAGCAGTTCTTC. This translates into CASSLGGLAGDEQFF. J is TRBJ2-1 and V is TRBV7-2, with 14 nucleotides matching TRBD2. V trimming: 1 base; J trimming: 8 bases; junction bases outside the gene matches: 1. This CDR3 spans 15 amino acids. Germline CDR1 SGHTA, CDR2 FQGNSA. Supplemented by reference TRBV7-2 and TRBJ2-1, the full variable domain reads GAGVSQSPSNKVTEKGKDVELRCDPISGHTALYWYRQSLGQGLEFLIYFQGNSAPDKSGLPSDRFSAERTGGSVSTLTIQRTQQEDSAVYLCASSLGGLAGDEQFFGPGTRLTVL.

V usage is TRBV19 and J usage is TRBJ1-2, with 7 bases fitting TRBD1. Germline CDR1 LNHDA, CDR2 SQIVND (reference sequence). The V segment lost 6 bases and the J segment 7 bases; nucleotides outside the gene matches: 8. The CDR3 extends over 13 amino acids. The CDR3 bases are TGTGCCAGTAGGTACACAGGGGTAGTTGGCTACACCTTC. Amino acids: CASRYTGVVGYTF.

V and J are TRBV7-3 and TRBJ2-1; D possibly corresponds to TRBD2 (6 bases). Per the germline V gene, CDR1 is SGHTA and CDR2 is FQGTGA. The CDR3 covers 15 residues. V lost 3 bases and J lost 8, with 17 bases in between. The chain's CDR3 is CASSFLARPRDEQFF. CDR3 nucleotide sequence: TGTGCCAGCAGCTTTCTAGCGAGGCCAAGGGATGAGCAGTTCTTC.

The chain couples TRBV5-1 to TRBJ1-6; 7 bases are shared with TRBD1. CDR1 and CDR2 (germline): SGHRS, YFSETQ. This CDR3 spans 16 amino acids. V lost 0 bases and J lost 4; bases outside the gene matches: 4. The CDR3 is CASSLAGQIYNSPLHF. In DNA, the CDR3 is TGCGCCAGCAGCTTGGCGGGACAGATATATAATTCACCCCTCCACTTT. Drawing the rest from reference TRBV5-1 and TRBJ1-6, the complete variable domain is KAGVTQTPRYLIKTRGQQVTLSCSPISGHRSVSWYQQTPGQGLQFLFEYFSETQRNKGNFPGRFSGRQFSNSRSEMNVSTLELGDSALYLCASSLAGQIYNSPLHFGNGTRLTVT.

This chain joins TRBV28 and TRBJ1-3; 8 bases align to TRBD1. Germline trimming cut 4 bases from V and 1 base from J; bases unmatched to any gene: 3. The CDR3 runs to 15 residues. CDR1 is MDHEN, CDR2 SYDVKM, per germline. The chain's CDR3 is CASSSTGVSGNTIYF. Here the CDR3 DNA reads TGTGCCAGCAGTTCGACAGGGGTGTCTGGAAACACCATATATTTT.

The CDR3 DNA reads TGTGCCAGCAGCTCCTCTAGGGCGGGAGCCCGCTATGAGCAGTTCTTC. Translation gives CASSSSRAGARYEQFF. The J gene is TRBJ2-1, the V gene TRBV11-2; 7 bases fit TRBD2. V lost 4 bases, J lost 8 bases, and 14 bases stayed unmatched. CDR3 length equals 16 residues. Germline V gene lookup returns CDR1 SGHAT and CDR2 FQNNGV.

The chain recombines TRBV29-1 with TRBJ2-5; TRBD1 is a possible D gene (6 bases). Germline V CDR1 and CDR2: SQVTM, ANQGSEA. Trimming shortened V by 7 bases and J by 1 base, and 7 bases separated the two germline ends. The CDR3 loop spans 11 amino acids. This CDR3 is CSATGQETQYF. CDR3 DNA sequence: TGCAGCGCGACAGGCCAAGAGACCCAGTACTTC.

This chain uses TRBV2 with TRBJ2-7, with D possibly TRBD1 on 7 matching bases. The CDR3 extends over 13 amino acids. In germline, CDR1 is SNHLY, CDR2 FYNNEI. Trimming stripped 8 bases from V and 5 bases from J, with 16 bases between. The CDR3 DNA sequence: TGTGCCAGCGGGAGGAGGGACAGTAACGAGCAGTACTTC. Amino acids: CASGRRDSNEQYF.

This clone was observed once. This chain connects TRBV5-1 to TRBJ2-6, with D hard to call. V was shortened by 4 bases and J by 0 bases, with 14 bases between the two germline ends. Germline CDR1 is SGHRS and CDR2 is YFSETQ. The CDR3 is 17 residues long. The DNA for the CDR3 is TGCGCCAGCAGCCCGCCCGACTCACTCTCTGGGGCCAACGTCCTGACTTTC. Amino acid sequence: CASSPPDSLSGANVLTF.

As DNA, the CDR3 is TGTGCCAGCAGCCAAGTTGCCAGGGGGATAGAAAACATTCAGTACTTC. Protein product: CASSQVARGIENIQYF. The rearrangement links TRBV3-1 (or the pseudogene TRBV3-2) to TRBJ2-4, with 7 positions matching TRBD1. This CDR3 has 16 residues. J was trimmed by 5 bases and V by 1 base; bases with no gene match: 8. The germline V gene has CDR1 LGHDT and CDR2 YNNKEL (reference sequence).

CDR3 region: CASSDGLAGGSNYEQYF. The CDR3, as DNA: TGCGCCAGCAGTGATGGGCTAGCGGGAGGGTCCAACTACGAGCAGTACTTC. J is TRBJ2-7 and V is TRBV10-1, with 12 bases fitting TRBD2. The junction had 9 bases not matched to a gene; V was cut back by 3 bases and J by 3 bases. The CDR3 is 17 residues long. Germline CDR1 and CDR2: WNHNN and SYGVQD (reference sequence).

Written as DNA, the CDR3 is TGCAGCGGCCGCGAAGAGGGTCTCGAGGCTTTCTTT. Its translation: CSGREEGLEAFF. The V gene is TRBV29-1, the J gene TRBJ1-1; D not resolved. V lost 7 bases and J 11 bases, leaving 20 bases between the germline ends. This CDR3 has 12 amino acids. Germline CDR1 reads SQVTM; CDR2 reads ANQGSEA.